This TCR beta chain appears in the sequencing data of a study of lymphopenia after photon versus proton radiotherapy. TCRdb's copy holds only in-frame clones and misses some; the assay was immunoSEQ multiplex PCR. The sample shows about 30,000 clones, about 93% of them seen only once. V was pared by 2 bases and J by 3 bases, with 11 bases between. In germline, CDR1 is KGHSH, CDR2 LQKENI. This CDR3 contains 14 residues. In this sample, this clone turned up once. This rearrangement joins TRBV18 to TRBJ2-7; D unresolved. This material consisted of peripheral blood, taken from a patient treated with photon-based radiotherapy. The clonotype originates from a woman between 45 and 65 years old with cholangiocarcinoma. This chain's CDR3 is CASSPRQEIYEQYF. The CDR3 region has the DNA TGTGCCAGCTCACCAAGGCAGGAAATCTACGAGCAGTACTTC.